These 13 T cell receptor beta chains originate from one sample sequenced in a study of blood T cell repertoires in COVID-19. Clones were sequenced by immunoSEQ multiplex PCR, and TCRdb holds only the in-frame ones, with some missing. Of 150,000 to 200,000 clones listed, 88% are singletons. Sequencing used peripheral blood. All receptors derive from a human donor in a cohort sampled during active COVID-19.

The chain links TRBV7-6 to TRBJ1-6; weak D call: TRBD1 (5 bases). Germline CDR1 reads SGHVS; CDR2 reads FNYEAQ. This CDR3 spans 15 amino acids. V was pared by 5 bases and J by 7 bases, with 15 bases between. The CDR3 region is CASSAAGGGNSPLHF. CDR3 in DNA: TGTGCCAGCAGCGCCGCTGGGGGGGGGAATTCACCCCTCCACTTT.

The genes are TRBV7-9 and TRBJ1-6, with 7 bases fitting TRBD1. The CDR3 sequence is 19 residues long. Per germline, CDR1 SEHNR and CDR2 FQNEAQ (reference sequence). Unmatched junction bases numbered 14, after V lost 1 base and J lost 5 bases. The CDR3 region has the DNA TGTGCCAGCAGCTTAGGAGGGACAGCCTTCCGCCCCCATAATTCACCCCTCCACTTT. Translation: CASSLGGTAFRPHNSPLHF.

The chain joins TRBV9 to TRBJ2-7, with 8 bases aligning to TRBD1. The V gene's germline CDR1 is SGDLS and CDR2 YYNGEE. V lost 2 bases to trimming and J lost 0 bases; unmatched junction nucleotides: 4. This CDR3 has 15 amino acids. CDR3 DNA sequence: TGTGCCAGCAGCGTTGGACAGGGCTTCTCCTACGAGCAGTACTTC. It encodes CASSVGQGFSYEQYF.

The chain is built from TRBV30 and TRBJ1-1, with a weak D call TRBD1 (6 bases). The CDR3 has 12 residues. In germline, CDR1 is GTSNPN, CDR2 SVGIG (reference sequence). V lost 1 base and J lost 4, with 7 bases in between. The CDR3 coding sequence is TGTGCCTGGAGTGGGGGGCCCACTGAAGCTTTCTTT. Its translation: CAWSGGPTEAFF.

This clone appeared once. The chain combines TRBV9 with TRBJ2-7; TRBD2 is a possible D gene (6 bases). Germline CDR1 reads SGDLS; CDR2 reads YYNGEE. Trimming took off 0 bases at V and 6 bases at J, with 13 bases between the two ends. There are 14 residues in the CDR3. CDR3 region: CASSVEEGRGEQYF. The CDR3 nucleotides read TGTGCCAGCAGCGTAGAGGAGGGAAGAGGCGAGCAGTACTTC.

In its sample, this clone was seen once. The gene calls are TRBV15 and TRBJ2-1; tentative D call: TRBD2 (5 bases). Germline loops: CDR1 LNHNV, CDR2 YYDKDF (reference sequence). The CDR3 is 17 amino acids. Trimming cost V 0 bases and J 6 bases, with 18 bases left between them. CDR3 residues: CATSRDRGLVAGNEQFF. DNA for the CDR3: TGTGCCACCAGCAGAGATCGGGGATTGGTGGCCGGCAATGAGCAGTTCTTC. Full variable domain (outside the CDR3, taken from reference TRBV15 and TRBJ2-1): DAMVIQNPRYQVTQFGKPVTLSCSQTLNHNVMYWYQQKSSQAPKLLFHYYDKDFNNEADTPDNFQSRRPNTSFCFLDIRSPGLGDTAMYLCATSRDRGLVAGNEQFFGPGTRLTVL.

The rearrangement links TRBV27 to TRBJ2-7, with TRBD1 as a possible D gene (6 bases). V was cut by 5 bases and J by 0 bases, with 14 bases left in between. Looked up from germline, CDR1 is MNHEY and CDR2 is SMNVEV (reference sequence). The CDR3 sequence is 15 residues long. The CDR3 DNA is TGTGCCAGCAGTCTCGACCAGGGGAGCTCCTACGAGCAGTACTTC. Translating it yields CASSLDQGSSYEQYF.

The gene calls are TRBV4-2 and TRBJ2-7, with 9 nucleotides matching TRBD2. Germline assignment: CDR1 LGHNA and CDR2 YNFKEQ. The CDR3 is 15 amino acids. V lost 5 bases, J lost 3 bases, and 8 bases stayed unmatched. In DNA form, the CDR3 reads TGTGCCAGCAGCGGACTTAGCGGGGGCCTCTACGAGCAGTACTTC. Its translation is CASSGLSGGLYEQYF.

The chain joins TRBV18 to TRBJ2-7; D is possibly TRBD2 (6 bases). The V end lost 0 bases, the J end lost 0 bases, and 9 bases lay between the germline ends. From germline, CDR1 is KGHSH and CDR2 LQKENI. The CDR3 covers 15 residues. CDR3 loop: CASSPPGLGSYEQYF. As DNA, the CDR3 is TGTGCCAGCTCACCACCGGGACTGGGCTCCTACGAGCAGTACTTC. The complete variable domain, with remaining parts taken from reference TRBV18 and TRBJ2-7, reads NAGVMQNPRHLVRRRGQEARLRCSPMKGHSHVYWYRQLPEEGLKFMVYLQKENIIDESGMPKERFSAEFPKEGPSILRIQQVVRGDSAAYFCASSPPGLGSYEQYFGPGTRLTVT.

J is TRBJ1-3 and V is TRBV6-1; D is ambiguous. Trimming stripped 3 bases from V and 4 bases from J, with 19 bases between. This CDR3 has 17 amino acids. Germline V gene sequence: CDR1 MNHNS, CDR2 SASEGT. The CDR3 DNA reads TGTGCCAGCAGTGATGGCCTGGGTGTTCTAGGCGGAAACACCATATATTTT. The encoded protein is CASSDGLGVLGGNTIYF.

CDR3: CASSEASSGNTIYF. The DNA of the CDR3 is TGCGCCAGCAGTGAAGCGAGCTCTGGAAACACCATATATTTT. The V and J genes are TRBV10-1 and TRBJ1-3; the D is unclear. CDR1 is WNHNN and CDR2 is SYGVQD in the germline V gene (reference sequence). The CDR3 is made up of 14 amino acids. Trimming shortened V by 3 bases and J by 0 bases, and 6 bases separated the two germline ends.

V usage is TRBV10-3 and J usage is TRBJ1-4; D uncertain. Germline loops: CDR1 ENHRY, CDR2 SYGVKD. The V end lost 2 bases, the J end lost 0 bases, and 7 bases lay between the germline ends. The CDR3 extends over 15 amino acids. CDR3 residues: CAISEGGATNEKLFF. The CDR3 region has the DNA TGTGCCATCAGTGAGGGTGGAGCAACTAATGAAAAACTGTTTTTT.

CDR3 nucleotide sequence: TGTGCCAGCAGCTTGGGACCCCCTGGGGGGAGAGAGACCCAGTACTTC. The encoded protein is CASSLGPPGGRETQYF. The V gene is TRBV5-6, the J gene TRBJ2-5; D may be TRBD2 (6 bases). The CDR3 is 16 residues long. Trimming removed 0 bases from V and 4 bases from J, with 16 bases in between. Germline values: CDR1 SGHDT, CDR2 YYEEEE.